This TCR beta chain was identified during a study of CD8 T cells in ankylosing spondylitis. MiXCR, run by TCRdb on the 5' RACE reads, gives a single entry per CDR3 protein. The sample includes under 85,000 distinct CDR3 sequences, over 4% of them seen just once. Many counts were recorded for this clonotype. Sequencing was done on a sample of blood, either unsorted or a sorted T cell fraction (not recorded which). The receptor was derived from a male donor with ankylosing spondylitis or in good health (not recorded which).

Here the CDR3 DNA reads TGTGCCAGCAACGAGTTCACAAGGGGTTCACCCCTCCACTTT. It translates to CASNEFTRGSPLHF. The chain links TRBV28 to TRBJ1-6, with a possible D match to TRBD1 (5 bases). Germline CDR1 and CDR2: MDHEN and SYDVKM. The CDR3 has 14 amino acids. V dropped 7 bases and J dropped 9 bases, with 16 bases sitting between them.